This record looks at one TCR beta chain sequence and its context. Its antigen remains unidentified. One end of the junction is discordant with germline, which a read error may explain. This sample is part of a study of blood T cells in healthy people across ages (dated by TCRdb to 2014 to 2015). Study-wide context: In model experiments, template switching captured about one uniquely barcoded TCR beta cDNA molecule for every two T cells. To track age-related changes in TCR beta repertoire diversity, the study relied on deep sequencing normalized with unique cDNA molecular identifiers. Four age groups were formed from the donors: young (average approximately 15 years), middle-aged (around 41), aged (about 62) and long-lived (approximately 78). To avoid experimental bias, donors of different ages were spread randomly across the sequencing lanes. Two additional independent replicas of 1 million unique cDNA reads from the same blood draw were analyzed for two donors (one aged 18 to 30 and one aged 80 or older).

What the authors observed across the whole study: Conclusive comparison of naive and antigen-experienced compartments was prevented by the profiling of bulk unsorted PBMCs. As age increased, observed TCR beta diversity per million T cells dropped in a roughly linear way, and a significant reduction was already evident by age approximately 40. Donor CMV infection status was unknown, potentially confounding age-related changes in expanded clonotypes. There was a strong correlation between observed TCR beta diversity and the percentage of naive T cells measured by flow cytometry. Total diversity estimates from one million sequenced T cells were considered lower bounds and underestimates. Compared with the aged group, the long-lived group had more naive CD4+ T cells, fewer expanded clones and increased TCR diversity, suggesting age selection.

Systemically healthy Caucasian individuals from Russia, 35 to 50 in total and aged roughly 6 to 100 years, were included as donors. Ten milliliters of peripheral blood were drawn from each donor into EDTA-treated Vacutainer tubes. Ficoll-Paque density-gradient centrifugation was used to isolate PBMCs, with at least 6.5 million per sample. Total RNA was extracted from PBMCs with Trizol reagent, with at least 6 micrograms obtained per sample. Naive CD45RAhigh/CD27high T cell percentages were measured by flow cytometry on a PBMC aliquot from every donor. The method behind the library was 5' RACE. The second PCR ran for roughly 7 to 11 cycles and used a J-beta primer mix along with a sample-barcoded 5' primer. Each TCR beta cDNA molecule received a unique molecular identifier from a template-switch 5' adaptor carrying 12 random nucleotides. At least 2.5 million CDR3-containing paired-end reads were obtained from each sample. All of the RNA was converted into first-strand cDNA using the Mint cDNA synthesis kit, with a TRBC-specific oligonucleotide serving as the primer. All cDNA was treated with uracil-DNA glycosylase and then went through a first 18-cycle PCR with the universal primers M1SS and BC2_uni_R. On the study's bioinformatics: Normalization of each sample was performed by random selection of 1 million high-quality reads, each carrying a distinct molecular identifier. Reads with shared molecular identifiers were discarded instead of being binned into consensus sequences. MiTCR, run with a Q25 quality threshold and the strictest error-elimination algorithm, handled CDR3 identification, clonotype clustering and error correction. Lower-bound total TCR beta diversity was estimated with a nonparametric unseen species model using Euler transformation. TCRdb redid the processing of the public reads, applying fastp at Q25 and MiXCR, and retained in-frame beta chains. CDR3 protein duplicates are merged, each entry listing the most common genes and DNA. The V and J calls and clone size are TCRdb's, not the authors'. In this sample the table shows fewer than 2 million distinct CDR3 sequences, 30% to 40% of which occur a single time. The ten largest account for about 23% of the sample.

This clonotype was obtained from a human donor in good health. Sequenced: blood.

The nucleotide sequence reads as follows: TGTGCCAGCAGCGCCCGGGACAGGGGGCCTGGGGCCAACGTCCCGACTTTC. This sequence encodes CASSARDRGPGANVPTF. The chain couples TRBV9 to TRBJ2-6; 12 bases in the junction line up with TRBD1. Spanning cysteine to phenylalanine, the CDR3 consists of 17 amino acids. Here the CDR3 DNA is all that survives: 51 bases in frame from base 1. For CDR1 and CDR2, the germline V gene lists SGDLS and YYNGEE.